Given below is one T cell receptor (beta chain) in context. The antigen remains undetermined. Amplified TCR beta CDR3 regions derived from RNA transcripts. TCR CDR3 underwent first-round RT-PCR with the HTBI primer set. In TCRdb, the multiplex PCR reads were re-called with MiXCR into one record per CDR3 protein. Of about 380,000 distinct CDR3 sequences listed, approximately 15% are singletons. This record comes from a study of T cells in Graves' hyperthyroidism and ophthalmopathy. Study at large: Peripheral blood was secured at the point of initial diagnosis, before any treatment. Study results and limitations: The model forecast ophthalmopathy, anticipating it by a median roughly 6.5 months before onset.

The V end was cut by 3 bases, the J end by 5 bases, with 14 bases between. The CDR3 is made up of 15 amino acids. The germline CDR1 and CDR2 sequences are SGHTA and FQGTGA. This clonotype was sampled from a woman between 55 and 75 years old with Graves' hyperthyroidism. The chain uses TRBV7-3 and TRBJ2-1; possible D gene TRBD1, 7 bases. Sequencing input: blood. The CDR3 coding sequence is TGTGCCAGCAGCTTCGACAGGGCGGGACACAATGAGCAGTTCTTC. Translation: CASSFDRAGHNEQFF.